This TCR beta chain came from a study of T cells expressing NK-cell markers. Study-wide context: Sequencing of TCR beta repertoires drew on sorted CD3+CD56+NKG2C+, CD3+CD56+NKG2C- and CD3+CD56-NKG2C+ T cells. Out of eight donors sequenced, seven tested HCMV-seropositive and the remaining one seronegative. General study findings and limits: Among four donors, these clonotypes also ranked first in the CD3+CD56-NKG2C+ fraction.

TCRdb reprocessed the 5' RACE reads, keeping one entry per CDR3 protein, no DNA. In total, the table holds approximately 420,000 distinct CDR3 sequences. From germline, CDR1 is LNHDA and CDR2 SQIVND (reference sequence). This CDR3 has 13 residues. To note about this clonotype: Its antigen is currently unknown.

The chain has TRBV19 and TRBJ2-7; TCRdb's D call of TRBD2 is untestable without DNA. The sequence was obtained from a woman aged 45-59 years in good health. Material: blood T cells: a sorted CD56 or NKG2C T cell subset, CD4+ or CD8+ T cells, or bulk PBMC T cells (not recorded which). CDR3 region: CASNARRGYEQYF.